This T cell receptor beta chain derives from a study of blood T cell repertoires in COVID-19. Study summary: Acute and convalescent COVID-19 samples came from the United States, Italy and Spain.

Trimming took off 0 bases at V and 5 bases at J, with 12 bases between the two ends. Per germline, CDR1 SGDLS and CDR2 YYNGEE. The length of the CDR3 is 15 residues. This table comes from immunoSEQ multiplex PCR, and its TCRdb copy is limited to in-frame clones, with some not included. The sample includes roughly 25,000 clones, around 75% of them seen just once. The V and J genes are TRBV9 and TRBJ1-5; D might be TRBD1 (6 bases). The receptor was derived from a woman of 80 years or more with acute or convalescent COVID-19. The material sequenced was peripheral blood. CDR3 amino acids: CASSVETGSYQPQHF. The CDR3 bases are TGTGCCAGCAGCGTAGAAACAGGGAGTTATCAGCCCCAGCATTTT.